This T cell receptor (beta chain) was sequenced for a study of control samples from healthy donors and cancer patients. Libraries were prepared by immunoSEQ multiplex PCR; TCRdb keeps only in-frame clonotypes and omits some of them. The sample holds more than 100,000 clones, around 92% seen once. Trimming removed 6 bases from V and 5 bases from J; junction bases left unmatched: 5. This CDR3 spans 14 amino acids. Germline V gives CDR1 MNHEY, CDR2 SVGAGI. This receptor was taken from a man aged 45-60 years with head and neck cancer. J is TRBJ2-2 and V is TRBV6-5; 8 nucleotides line up with TRBD1. The specimen was PBMCs. The DNA of the CDR3 is TGTGCCAGCAGCGACAGGGGACGGACCGGGGAGCTGTTTTTT. Protein: CASSDRGRTGELFF.